This is a list of T cell receptor beta chains from one sample in a study of cytomegalovirus exposure and HLA in healthy donors. The protocol was immunoSEQ multiplex PCR, while the TCRdb copy is restricted to in-frame clones and leaves out a portion. Of 130,000 or so clones in the sample, approximately 80% are singletons; the top ten hold 1.4% to 1.5%. Input material: PBMCs. These receptors all stem from a female donor in good health and CMV-seronegative. Both conserved end residues are part of each CDR3. The D gene is left open where the match is weak. Size is omitted from some rows. Given values are once, few, many or a class for expanded clones.

NA TRBD1 TRBJ1-4 TRBV6-5 CASSYRGPTNEKLFF TGTGCCAGCAGTTATAGGGGGCCAACTAATGAAAAACTGTTTTTT
NA NA TRBJ2-1 TRBV9 CASSRTTGTEQFF TGTGCCAGCAGCCGAACCACGGGGACAGAGCAGTTCTTC
NA TRBD2 TRBJ2-7 TRBV27 CASSLHLAGTYEQYF TGTGCCAGCAGTTTACACCTAGCGGGGACCTACGAGCAGTACTTC
few NA TRBJ2-3 TRBV6-5 CASSRQASRTDTQYF TGTGCCAGCAGTCGACAAGCCTCTCGCACAGATACGCAGTATTTT
NA TRBD1 TRBJ1-2 TRBV6-1 CASSEALPDRDGYTF TGTGCCAGCAGTGAAGCGCTTCCGGACAGGGACGGCTACACCTTC
NA NA TRBJ1-1 TRBV30 CAWSQQRHTEAFF TGTGCCTGGAGTCAGCAGCGACACACTGAAGCTTTCTTT
NA NA TRBJ2-1 TRBV10-2 CASSESISSYNEQFF TGCGCCAGCAGTGAGTCGATCAGCTCCTACAATGAGCAGTTCTTC
NA NA TRBJ1-5 TRBV28 CASSRYWPQHF TGTGCCAGCAGCCGTTATTGGCCCCAGCATTTT
NA NA TRBJ2-7 TRBV6-4 CASSGRGQNSYEQYF TGTGCCAGCAGTGGGCGGGGGCAGAACTCCTACGAGCAGTACTTC
NA TRBD1 TRBJ1-4 TRBV27 CASSPTWTGSWEKLFF TGTGCCAGCAGTCCCACCTGGACAGGGTCCTGGGAAAAACTGTTTTTT
NA TRBD1 TRBJ1-3 TRBV18 CASSPTGGNGNTIYF TGTGCCAGCTCACCTACAGGGGGAAACGGAAACACCATATATTTT
NA TRBD2 TRBJ2-3 TRBV9 CASSSRLKREPIKSTDTQYF TGTGCCAGCAGCTCTCGACTTAAGCGGGAGCCAATTAAGAGCACAGATACGCAGTATTTT
NA NA TRBJ1-3 TRBV6-6 CAAGTGNTIYF TGTGCCGCGGGGACTGGAAACACCATATATTTT
NA NA TRBJ2-7 TRBV7-9 CASGQLFYEQYF TGTGCCAGTGGACAATTATTTTACGAGCAGTACTTC
NA TRBD1 TRBJ1-4 TRBV5-1 CASSYGTGRPLTEKLFF TGCGCCAGCAGTTATGGGACAGGGAGACCACTAACTGAAAAACTGTTTTTT
NA NA TRBJ1-6 TRBV5-6 CASSLGRVASPLHF TGTGCCAGCAGCTTGGGCAGGGTCGCCTCACCCCTCCACTTT
NA TRBD2 TRBJ2-3 TRBV7-9 CASSRLAGVTDTQYF TGTGCCAGCAGCCGCCTAGCGGGAGTGACAGATACGCAGTATTTT
NA NA TRBJ1-2 TRBV7-9 CASRPVMGGEEYGYTF TGTGCCAGCAGGCCCGTAATGGGGGGAGAAGAATATGGCTACACCTTC
few NA TRBJ2-1 TRBV27 CASSFRGSVEQFF TGTGCCAGCAGTTTCCGGGGATCGGTCGAGCAGTTCTTC
NA NA TRBJ2-4 TRBV28 CASRSPSPKNIQYF TGTGCCAGCAGATCTCCGTCCCCCAAAAACATTCAGTACTTC
once TRBD2 TRBJ2-3 TRBV29-1 CSVKRDGFVNTQYF TGCAGCGTTAAGCGGGATGGATTTGTAAATACGCAGTATTTT
NA TRBD1 TRBJ2-2 TRBV28 CASSSGQGPHPGELFF TGTGCCAGCAGTTCCGGACAGGGGCCTCACCCCGGGGAGCTGTTTTTT
NA TRBD1 TRBJ2-5 TRBV19 CASRSTGEETQYF TGTGCCAGTAGATCGACAGGGGAGGAGACCCAGTACTTC
NA NA TRBJ2-5 TRBV5-1 CASSLANGNRETQYF TGCGCCAGCAGCTTGGCCAACGGTAACAGGGAGACCCAGTACTTC
NA NA TRBJ1-5 TRBV7-3 CASSLITGFGGMSSNQPQHF TGTGCCAGCAGCTTAATCACGGGCTTCGGAGGGATGTCTAGCAATCAGCCCCAGCATTTT
NA TRBD2 TRBJ2-5 TRBV7-9 CSSSPGEGSGETQYF TGTTCCAGCAGTCCGGGGGAGGGTTCAGGAGAGACCCAGTACTTC
NA TRBD2 TRBJ2-7 TRBV6-5 CASSRLAGAYEQYF TGTGCCAGCAGTCGACTAGCGGGTGCTTACGAGCAGTACTTC
NA NA TRBJ2-3 TRBV7-8 CASSPGTISTDTQYF TGTGCCAGCAGCCCAGGGACAATAAGCACAGATACGCAGTATTTT
NA NA TRBJ2-5 TRBV9 CASSPGGLQETQYF TGTGCCAGCAGCCCAGGGGGGCTCCAAGAGACCCAGTACTTC
few TRBD1 TRBJ2-6 TRBV5-1 CASSTGQVPNRSGANVLTF TGCGCCAGCAGCACGGGACAGGTCCCGAATCGCTCTGGGGCCAACGTCCTGACTTTC
NA TRBD1 TRBJ1-2 TRBV18 CASSPRQGADGYTF TGTGCCAGCTCACCTCGACAGGGGGCGGATGGCTACACCTTC
NA NA TRBJ2-7 TRBV30 CAWRGLDNSYEQYF TGTGCCTGGAGGGGTCTCGACAACTCCTACGAGCAGTACTTC
few NA TRBJ2-1 TRBV7-7 CASSLALANYNEQFF TGTGCTAGCAGCTTAGCGCTAGCGAACTACAATGAGCAGTTCTTC
NA TRBD2 TRBJ2-3 TRBV5-1 CASSSTSGSTDTQYF TGCGCCAGCAGCTCGACTAGCGGGAGCACAGATACGCAGTATTTT
NA TRBD1 TRBJ2-3 TRBV10-3 CAISDRDTDTQYF TGTGCCATCTCGGACAGGGACACAGATACGCAGTATTTT
NA TRBD2 TRBJ2-1 TRBV7-9 CASGGTGTSGTDNEQFF TGTGCCAGCGGCGGGACCGGGACTAGCGGGACGGACAATGAGCAGTTCTTC
few NA TRBJ1-6 TRBV4-2 CASSQDWTVNYNSPLHF TGTGCCAGCAGCCAAGATTGGACAGTAAACTATAATTCACCCCTCCACTTT
NA TRBD1 TRBJ2-7 TRBV5-1 CASSPTGGDDEQYF TGCGCCAGCAGCCCGACAGGGGGCGACGACGAGCAGTACTTC
NA NA TRBJ2-7 TRBV11-2 CASSKDWAYEQYF TGTGCCAGCAGCAAGGACTGGGCCTACGAGCAGTACTTC
NA TRBD1 TRBJ1-2 TRBV4-1 CASSPGQGRYGYTF TGCGCCAGCAGCCCGGGACAGGGGCGGTATGGCTACACCTTC
NA NA TRBJ2-3 TRBV29-1 CSVEGAPEGGTDTQYF TGCAGCGTTGAAGGGGCACCCGAGGGGGGCACAGATACGCAGTATTTT
NA NA TRBJ2-1 TRBV7-2 CASSPLHEQFF TGTGCCAGCAGCCCCCTTCATGAGCAGTTCTTC
NA TRBD2 TRBJ2-3 TRBV5-1 CASSLGASGIPDTQYF TGCGCCAGCAGCTTGGGTGCTAGCGGGATACCTGATACGCAGTATTTT
NA TRBD2 TRBJ2-7 TRBV5-1 CASSPGLAGSNEQYF TGCGCCAGCAGCCCGGGACTAGCGGGATCCAACGAGCAGTACTTC
NA NA TRBJ1-2 TRBV5-1 CASSFGSLSSYGYTF TGCGCCAGCAGCTTCGGGAGTCTGTCGAGCTATGGCTACACCTTC
NA NA TRBJ2-1 TRBV11-2 CASSLESQGGEQFF TGTGCCAGCAGCTTAGAATCCCAGGGAGGTGAGCAGTTCTTC
NA NA TRBJ2-6 TRBV10-3 CAIRAEGRGTPGANVLTF TGTGCCATCAGGGCCGAGGGCAGGGGAACACCTGGGGCCAACGTCCTGACTTTC
NA TRBD2 TRBJ2-1 TRBV7-9 CASSLFRFRREGSNEQFF TGTGCCAGCAGCTTATTCCGGTTCCGTCGGGAGGGGTCGAATGAGCAGTTCTTC
NA TRBD2 TRBJ2-7 TRBV30 CAWSYGLAGDYEQYF TGTGCCTGGAGTTACGGACTAGCGGGGGACTACGAGCAGTACTTC
NA NA TRBJ1-2 TRBV7-2 CASSLGRAIVGYTF TGTGCCAGCAGCTTAGGCAGGGCTATTGTCGGCTACACCTTC
NA TRBD1 TRBJ2-7 TRBV28 CASSLWTGATYEQYF TGTGCCAGCAGTTTATGGACAGGGGCGACCTACGAGCAGTACTTC
NA TRBD2 TRBJ2-1 TRBV7-9 CASSVSMRTSGRNEQFF TGTGCCAGCAGCGTTTCAATGAGGACTAGCGGGAGGAATGAGCAGTTCTTC
NA TRBD1 TRBJ1-1 TRBV18 CASSRDRVENTEAFF TGTGCCAGCTCACGGGACAGGGTGGAGAACACTGAAGCTTTCTTT
once NA TRBJ2-1 TRBV28 CASSLSLGGNEQFF TGTGCCAGCAGTTTATCCCTAGGTGGCAATGAGCAGTTCTTC
NA TRBD2 TRBJ2-7 TRBV28 CASSARTSGRAPREQYF TGTGCCAGCAGTGCCCGGACTAGCGGGAGGGCCCCCCGCGAGCAGTACTTC